This T cell receptor (beta chain) was observed in a study of shared clonotypes between healthy human individuals. Measured with immunoSEQ multiplex PCR; TCRdb has only the in-frame clones, and not every one. The table records 600,000 to 800,000 clones, roughly 72% of them present only once. Germline V gene lookup returns CDR1 MDHEN and CDR2 SYDVKM. V was trimmed by 8 bases and J by 11 bases, leaving 16 bases between them. The CDR3 is 12 residues long. The clonotype comes from a woman between 25 and 40 years old in good health. The sample comprised memory CD4+ T cells sorted from blood. Subset described: CD45RA-negative fraction. The J gene is TRBJ1-5, the V gene TRBV28; maybe TRBD1 (6 bases). The DNA for the CDR3 is TGTGCCAGCCAAGGGGGGCTTCTGGCCCAGCATTTT. Translation: CASQGGLLAQHF. The variable domain in full, with the rest retrieved from reference TRBV28 and TRBJ1-5, is DVKVTQSSRYLVKRTGEKVFLECVQDMDHENMFWYRQDPGLGLRLIYFSYDVKMKEKGDIPEGYSVSREKKERFSLILESASTNQTSMYLCASQGGLLAQHFGDGTRLSIL.